This T cell receptor beta chain comes out of a study of CD8+ T cells in alopecia areata. Study in general: Patients in the treated group were given tofacitinib by mouth, 5 to 10 mg twice a day. The duration of tofacitinib was 6 to 18 months, with 6 months off drug afterward.

The study, taken as a whole, reports: Mouse data revealed clearer TCR sharing than patient data did, a gap possibly tied to HLA.

There are 14 residues in the CDR3. Per germline, CDR1 GTSNPN and CDR2 SVGIG (reference sequence). The V end was cut by 8 bases, the J end by 4 bases, with 21 bases between. Extracted RNA was reverse transcribed, and the resulting cDNA served as sequencing template. The method was immunoSEQ multiplex PCR; TCRdb's version includes in-frame clones alone and lacks a portion of them. Of 60,000 to 70,000 clones listed, approximately 46% are singletons. This clone was seen just once. Its antigen is currently unknown. The chain recombines TRBV30 with TRBJ2-7, with D perhaps matching TRBD2 (6 bases). The TCR was taken from a human donor with alopecia areata. Source: CD8+ T cells sorted from blood, taken at week 0. CDR3 bases: TGTGCCGGAGGGACCCCAGAGGGCGCATACGAGCAGTACTTC. It encodes CAGGTPEGAYEQYF.